A single TCR beta chain is shown here with its context. Its antigen is unidentified. This sample is part of a study of PD-1 blockade in classical Hodgkin lymphoma. Study-level background: It was nivolumab at 3 mg/kg, given intravenously every 2 weeks, that patients received.

This table comes from immunoSEQ multiplex PCR, and its TCRdb copy is limited to in-frame clones, with some not included. The sample yields around 27,000 clones, around 85% seen once. Study-wide points: As was reported, newly diagnosed patients showed lower baseline TCR diversity than healthy donors did. Any patient who commenced nivolumab under 1 year after ASCT was excluded. Partial responders and progressors had significantly lower baseline TCR diversity.

Stated time point: cycle 4 day 1 (C4D1), after five to seven weeks of nivolumab. Every single patient, without exception, relapsed after autologous stem cell transplantation, and brentuximab vedotin exposure varied. Magnetic negative selection of thawed PBMCs was the method by which CD4+ T cells were purified. The specimen was CD4+ T cells from blood, collected before the fourth cycle of nivolumab. The TCR comes from a human donor with classical Hodgkin lymphoma.

The CDR3 DNA is TGCGCCAGCAGTTTTTCAGATACGCAGTATTTT. Its translation: CASSFSDTQYF. The chain joins TRBV10-2 to TRBJ2-3; no clear D. The CDR3 consists of 11 residues. From germline, CDR1 is WSHSY and CDR2 SAAADI. V gave up 5 bases and J gave up 4 bases, with 4 bases separating them.